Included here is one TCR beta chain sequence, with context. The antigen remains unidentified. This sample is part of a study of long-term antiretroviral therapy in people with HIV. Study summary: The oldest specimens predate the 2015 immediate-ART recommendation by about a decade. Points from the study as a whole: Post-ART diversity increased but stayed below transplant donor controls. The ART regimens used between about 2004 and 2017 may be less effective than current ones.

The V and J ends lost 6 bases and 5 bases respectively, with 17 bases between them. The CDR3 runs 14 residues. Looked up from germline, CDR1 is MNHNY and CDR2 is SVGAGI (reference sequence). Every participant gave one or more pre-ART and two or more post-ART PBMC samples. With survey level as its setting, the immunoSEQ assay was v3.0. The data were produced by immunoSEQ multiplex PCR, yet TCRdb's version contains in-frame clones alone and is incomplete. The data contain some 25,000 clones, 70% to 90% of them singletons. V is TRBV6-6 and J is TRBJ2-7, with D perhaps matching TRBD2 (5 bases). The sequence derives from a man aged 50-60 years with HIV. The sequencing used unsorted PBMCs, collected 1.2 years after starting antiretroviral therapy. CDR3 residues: CASRKRTLVHEQYF. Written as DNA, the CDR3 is TGTGCCAGCAGAAAGCGGACTTTGGTTCACGAGCAGTACTTC.